This entry lists 10 T cell receptor beta chains sequenced from one sample in a study of T cells in Graves' hyperthyroidism and ophthalmopathy. There were TCR beta CDR3 regions amplified from RNA transcripts. The HTBI primer set was used in a first-round RT-PCR of the TCR CDR3. Each CDR3 protein gets one entry after TCRdb re-called the multiplex PCR reads with MiXCR. The sample holds some 580,000 distinct CDR3 sequences; around 15% are singletons and the top ten take roughly 3.5%. The sample consisted of blood. These receptors were taken from a woman aged 40 to 50 with Graves' ophthalmopathy.

The chain is built from TRBV5-1 and TRBJ2-5, with D unresolved. CDR1 SGHRS and CDR2 YFSETQ come from the germline V gene. The CDR3 spans 12 residues. Deletions cut 4 bases from V and 4 bases from J, with 8 bases between. This CDR3 reads CASSPWGETQYF. CDR3 in DNA: TGCGCCAGCAGCCCTTGGGGAGAGACCCAGTACTTC.

The V and J genes are TRBV18 and TRBJ2-1, with TRBD1 matching 9 bases. Per germline, CDR1 KGHSH and CDR2 LQKENI. CDR3 length: 14 residues. J lost 8 bases, V lost 2 bases, and 4 bases had no gene match. The CDR3 here is CASSPTGGVDEQFF. CDR3 sequence (DNA): TGTGCCAGCTCACCAACAGGGGGCGTTGATGAGCAGTTCTTC.

This chain connects TRBV29-1 to TRBJ1-1; 9 bases align to TRBD1. The length of the CDR3 is 13 residues. J lost 4 bases, V lost 0 bases, and 0 bases had no gene match. Germline assignment: CDR1 SQVTM and CDR2 ANQGSEA. The CDR3 protein is CSVEETGGTEAFF. In DNA, the CDR3 is TGCAGCGTTGAAGAGACAGGGGGCACTGAAGCTTTCTTT.

In this sample, this clonotype turned up a few times. The chain recombines TRBV10-2 with TRBJ2-5, with TRBD2 matching 11 bases. The germline V gene encodes CDR1 WSHSY and CDR2 SAAADI. This CDR3 is built from 17 residues. V was clipped by 0 bases and J by 3 bases; unmatched bases: 6. The CDR3 reads CASSESGLAGGKETQYF. Written as DNA, the CDR3 is TGCGCCAGCAGTGAGTCGGGCTTAGCGGGGGGGAAAGAGACCCAGTACTTC.

This clonotype has at least ten counts. The gene calls are TRBV7-2 and TRBJ2-3; 7 bases map to TRBD1. Germline loops: CDR1 SGHTA, CDR2 FQGNSA. J lost 2 bases, V lost 1 base, and 6 bases had no gene match. This CDR3 is 16 amino acids long. This CDR3 reads CASSLVGTEHTDTQYF. CDR3 in DNA: TGTGCCAGCAGCTTAGTAGGGACAGAACACACAGATACGCAGTATTTT.

This sequence joins TRBV20-1 and TRBJ2-3, with 16 bases lining up with TRBD2. The germline gives CDR1 DFQATT, CDR2 SNEGSKA (reference sequence). With 6 bases clipped from V and 6 bases from J, the junction kept 6 bases outside the gene matches. The CDR3 is 15 residues long. CDR3 coding DNA: TGCAGTGCATTAGGGACTAGCGGGGGGGCCGATACGCAGTATTTT. Protein sequence: CSALGTSGGADTQYF.

This chain links TRBV19 with TRBJ2-6; 8 bases align to TRBD1. The CDR3 is 16 amino acids. Germline values: CDR1 LNHDA, CDR2 SQIVND (reference sequence). Losses at the gene ends were 5 bases for V and 4 bases for J; bases not matched to a gene: 7. CDR3 in DNA: TGTGCCAGTAGTGCCCATTGGACAGGGGGGGCCAACGTCCTGACTTTC. Translation gives CASSAHWTGGANVLTF.

At least ten counts were recorded for this clonotype. The V gene is TRBV25-1, the J gene TRBJ1-1, with D possibly matching TRBD1 (5 bases). With 2 bases removed from V and 0 bases from J, the gap between germline ends came to 7 bases. The CDR3 covers 14 residues. Looked up from germline, CDR1 is MGHDK and CDR2 is SYGVNS. The CDR3 region is CASSEGQMNTEAFF. The CDR3 bases are TGTGCCAGCAGTGAAGGACAAATGAACACTGAAGCTTTCTTT.

The V gene is TRBV28, the J gene TRBJ1-1, with TRBD1 matching 7 bases. Germline CDR1 and CDR2: MDHEN and SYDVKM. This CDR3 region has 14 residues. V was clipped by 8 bases and J by 6 bases; unmatched bases: 12. The CDR3 protein is CASASPGGIAEAFF. The CDR3 DNA is TGTGCCAGCGCTTCGCCAGGGGGAATTGCTGAAGCTTTCTTT.

This clonotype occurred a few times. This rearrangement joins TRBV4-1 to TRBJ1-2, with 8 nucleotides matching TRBD1. From germline, CDR1 is MGHRA and CDR2 YSYEKL. The V segment lost 9 bases and the J segment 1 base; nucleotides outside the gene matches: 10. This CDR3 region has 15 residues. CDR3 in DNA: TGCGCCAGTACCTTCGGACAGGGCAATAACTATGGCTACACCTTC. It encodes CASTFGQGNNYGYTF.